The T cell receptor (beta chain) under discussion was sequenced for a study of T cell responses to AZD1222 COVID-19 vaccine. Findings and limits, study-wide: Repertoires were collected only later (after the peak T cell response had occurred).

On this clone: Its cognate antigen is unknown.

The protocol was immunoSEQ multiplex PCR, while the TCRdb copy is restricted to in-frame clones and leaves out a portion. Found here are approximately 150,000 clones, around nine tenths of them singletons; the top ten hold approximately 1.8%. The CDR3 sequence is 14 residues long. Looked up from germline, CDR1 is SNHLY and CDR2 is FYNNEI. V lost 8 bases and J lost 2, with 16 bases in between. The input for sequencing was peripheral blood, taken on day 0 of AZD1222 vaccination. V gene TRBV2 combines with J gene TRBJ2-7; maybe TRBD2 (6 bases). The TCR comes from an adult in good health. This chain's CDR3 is CASGRRGYTYEQYF. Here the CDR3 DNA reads TGTGCCAGCGGCAGGAGGGGTTATACCTACGAGCAGTACTTC.